The clone carrying this T cell receptor (beta chain) has ten or more counts. This specimen comes from a study of metastatic and nonmetastatic thyroid tumors. Using MiXCR, TCRdb reanalyzed the PCR reads. The data hold around 31,000 clones, with roughly 22% observed a single time. Until they underwent thyroid surgery, no patient had received any treatment. CDR1 and CDR2 from the germline V gene are SGHTA and FQGNSA. The length of the CDR3 is 15 residues. V shed 5 bases, J shed 2 bases, and the junction held 3 bases outside the gene matches. The sample taken for sequencing was tumor tissue. This TCR derives from a male donor with papillary thyroid cancer or a benign thyroid nodule (not recorded which). Some clones in this sample may be carry-over from other donors' samples. The gene calls are TRBV7-2 and TRBJ2-1, with 10 bases lining up with TRBD1. In nucleotides, the CDR3 is TGTGCCAGCAGCACCGGACAGGGGGCCTACAATGAGCAGTTCTTC. It yields the protein CASSTGQGAYNEQFF. Full variable domain (missing parts from reference TRBV7-2 and TRBJ2-1): GAGVSQSPSNKVTEKGKDVELRCDPISGHTALYWYRQSLGQGLEFLIYFQGNSAPDKSGLPSDRFSAERTGGSVSTLTIQRTQQEDSAVYLCASSTGQGAYNEQFFGPGTRLTVL.